Below, 26 T cell receptor beta chains from the same sample are listed, as sequenced in a study of blood T cell repertoires in COVID-19. Only in-frame clones appear in the TCRdb table, and some are missing; sequencing was by immunoSEQ multiplex PCR. The table has roughly 310,000 clones, about nine tenths seen once. The specimen was PBMCs or T cells enriched from blood (not recorded which). The source is a man in his fifties or sixties who had recovered from COVID-19.

CDR3 sequence reads: CASSQGTGYNSPLHF. CDR3 DNA: TGTGCCAGCAGCCAAGGGACAGGGTATAATTCACCCCTCCACTTT. J is TRBJ1-6 and V is TRBV11-1, with 9 bases aligning to TRBD1. The CDR3 totals 15 residues. The ends lost 5 bases at V and 4 bases at J; junction bases unmatched: 3. Per germline, CDR1 SGHAT and CDR2 FQDESV (reference sequence).

The chain has TRBV7-3 and TRBJ2-1; tentatively, D is TRBD2 (6 bases). Trimming cost V 4 bases and J 9 bases, with 10 bases left between them. Germline CDR1 and CDR2: SGHTA and FQGTGA. The CDR3 consists of 12 residues. The CDR3 region is CASSSYGGEQFF. The DNA for the CDR3 is TGTGCCAGCAGCTCTTACGGGGGTGAGCAGTTCTTC.

The chain combines TRBV6-6 with TRBJ2-3; 7 nucleotides line up with TRBD2. The CDR3 totals 15 residues. Unmatched junction bases numbered 8, after V lost 6 bases and J lost 2 bases. Germline V gives CDR1 MNHNY, CDR2 SVGAGI (reference sequence). The CDR3 DNA reads as TGTGCCAGCAGCTCTACCCTAGCGGACACAGATACGCAGTATTTT. Its protein product is CASSSTLADTDTQYF.

The chain links TRBV7-2 to TRBJ1-1; TRBD1 matches 7 bases. The length of the CDR3 is 15 residues. Per the germline V gene, CDR1 is SGHTA and CDR2 is FQGNSA. Losses at the gene ends were 3 bases for V and 4 bases for J; bases not matched to a gene: 8. The CDR3 protein is CASSFRQGGTTEAFF. Written as DNA, the CDR3 is TGTGCCAGCAGCTTTAGACAGGGAGGTACCACTGAAGCTTTCTTT. The whole variable domain, filled in from reference TRBV7-2 and TRBJ1-1, reads GAGVSQSPSNKVTEKGKDVELRCDPISGHTALYWYRQSLGQGLEFLIYFQGNSAPDKSGLPSDRFSAERTGGSVSTLTIQRTQQEDSAVYLCASSFRQGGTTEAFFGQGTRLTVV.

As for this clone: At the DNA level, this CDR3 is encoded by other sequences in the same sample as well. The V call is TRBV7-2, the J call TRBJ1-5; D is possibly TRBD1 (5 bases). V shed 1 base and J shed 0 bases, with 7 bases lying between them. CDR1 and CDR2 (germline): SGHTA, FQGNSA. This CDR3 has 15 amino acids. The CDR3 sequence is CASSLGRASNQPQHF. The CDR3 bases are TGTGCCAGCAGCTTAGGCAGGGCTAGCAATCAGCCCCAGCATTTT.

This clone was observed a single time. The chain links TRBV4-2 to TRBJ2-5; 12 bases are shared with TRBD2. The J segment lost 2 bases and the V segment lost 4 bases, leaving 5 bases of the junction unmatched. CDR1 and CDR2 from the germline V gene are LGHNA and YNFKEQ. This CDR3 comprises 16 residues. The CDR3 DNA reads TGTGCCAGCAGCCGCCTAGCGGGGGGGACTCAAGAGACCCAGTACTTC. It translates to CASSRLAGGTQETQYF.

On this clone itself: The junction departs from the called germline gene at one end, perhaps through a read error. This chain links TRBV11-1 with TRBJ1-1; the D is unclear. Per germline, CDR1 SGHAT and CDR2 FQDESV (reference sequence). This CDR3 region has 13 residues. Here the CDR3 reads CASSLAEGTEAFF. The CDR3 DNA is TGTGCCAGCAGTTTAGCCGAGGGCACTGAAGCTTTCTTT.

The chain carries TRBV11-2 and TRBJ1-6; the D gene is possibly TRBD1 (5 bases). Trimming cost V 5 bases and J 7 bases, with 24 bases left between them. The V gene's germline CDR1 is SGHAT and CDR2 FQNNGV. The CDR3 is 18 amino acids. Written as DNA, the CDR3 is TGTGCCAGCAGCCTAAAGACTAGACAGAATCGGGGGAATTCACCCCTCCACTTT. This sequence encodes CASSLKTRQNRGNSPLHF.

The rearrangement links TRBV7-8 to TRBJ2-2, with D perhaps TRBD1 (6 bases). The CDR3 sequence is 13 residues long. The ends were cut back, 5 bases at V and 8 bases at J, with 12 bases in the middle. From germline, CDR1 is SGHVS and CDR2 FQNEAQ. The DNA of the CDR3 is TGTGCCAGCAGCCGAACAGGGATGGGGGAGCTGTTTTTT. Amino acid sequence: CASSRTGMGELFF.

A single count supports this clone. The chain recombines TRBV7-2 with TRBJ2-1; 13 nucleotides agree with TRBD2. V shed 5 bases, J shed 7 bases, and the junction held 5 bases outside the gene matches. Germline CDR1 SGHTA, CDR2 FQGNSA. The CDR3 spans 15 residues. CDR3 nucleotides: TGTGCCAGCAGCCTATGGACTAGCGGGAGAAATGAGCAGTTCTTC. Residues: CASSLWTSGRNEQFF.

The chain carries TRBV29-1 and TRBJ2-2; 12 bases are shared with TRBD2. The CDR3 sequence is 14 residues long. Germline V gene data show CDR1 as SQVTM and CDR2 as ANQGSEA. The J segment lost 7 bases and the V segment lost 4 bases, leaving 4 bases of the junction unmatched. The CDR3 protein is CSVVTSGSHGELFF. The CDR3 bases are TGCAGCGTTGTGACTAGCGGGAGTCACGGGGAGCTGTTTTTT.

The CDR3 loop is CATSREASLSEQFF. CDR3 nucleotide sequence: TGTGCCACCAGCAGAGAGGCTAGTCTTTCTGAGCAGTTCTTC. This chain joins TRBV15 and TRBJ2-1; D gene ambiguous. The CDR3 spans 14 residues. V lost 0 bases and J 9 bases, leaving 12 bases between the germline ends. Germline lookup yields CDR1 LNHNV and CDR2 YYDKDF (reference sequence).

The CDR3 is CASSQNYGDNNEQFF. The DNA of the CDR3 is TGCGCCAGCAGCCAAAACTACGGGGACAACAATGAGCAGTTCTTC. The chain recombines TRBV4-1 with TRBJ2-1, with a weak D call TRBD1 (6 bases). This CDR3 comprises 15 residues. The germline CDR1 and CDR2 sequences are MGHRA and YSYEKL. Trimming removed 2 bases at V and 5 bases at J, with 13 bases between.

The V call is TRBV29-1, the J call TRBJ1-1; no clear D. CDR3 length: 11 residues. V was clipped by 7 bases and J by 4 bases, with 10 bases between them. CDR1 is SQVTM and CDR2 is ANQGSEA in the germline V gene. The CDR3 coding sequence is TGCAGCGGTCAGGAAGTCACTGAAGCTTTCTTT. This sequence encodes CSGQEVTEAFF. The full variable domain, with the rest looked up from reference TRBV29-1 and TRBJ1-1, is SAVISQKPSRDICQRGTSLTIQCQVDSQVTMMFWYRQQPGQSLTLIATANQGSEATYESGFVIDKFPISRPNLTFSTLTVSNMSPEDSSIYLCSGQEVTEAFFGQGTRLTVV.

V usage is TRBV7-2 and J usage is TRBJ2-3; 12 bases line up with TRBD2. This CDR3 contains 15 residues. V trimming: 5 bases; J trimming: 5 bases; junction bases outside the gene matches: 5. CDR1 and CDR2 (germline): SGHTA, FQGNSA. CDR3 sequence: CASSPLAGGIDTQYF. CDR3 in DNA: TGTGCCAGCAGCCCTCTAGCGGGGGGGATAGATACGCAGTATTTT.

The V call is TRBV5-6, the J call TRBJ1-2; 8 positions match TRBD1. Germline lookup yields CDR1 SGHDT and CDR2 YYEEEE. J lost 8 bases, V lost 1 base, and 7 bases had no gene match. The CDR3 has 14 amino acids. CDR3 bases: TGTGCCAGCAGCTTGTGGGACAGGCGGGGCGGCTACACCTTC. Residues: CASSLWDRRGGYTF.

The rearrangement joins TRBV7-9 to TRBJ2-3; 8 nucleotides match TRBD1. The CDR3 length is 14 residues. Germline V gene data show CDR1 as SEHNR and CDR2 as FQNEAQ (reference sequence). The V gene end was trimmed by 4 bases and the J gene end by 5 bases; junction bases not matched to a gene: 5. Here the CDR3 reads CASSSRGLVDTQYF. The CDR3 coding sequence is TGTGCCAGCAGCTCCAGGGGGCTCGTAGATACGCAGTATTTT.

This clone was seen once. The chain recombines TRBV27 with TRBJ1-3; D might be TRBD1 (6 bases). This CDR3 has 15 amino acids. Trimming removed 1 base at V and 2 bases at J, with 9 bases between. The V gene's germline CDR1 is MNHEY and CDR2 SMNVEV (reference sequence). The CDR3 nucleotides read TGTGCCAGCAGTTTATTCAGGGGCGCTGGAAACACCATATATTTT. This translates into CASSLFRGAGNTIYF.

The DNA of the CDR3 is TGCGCCAGCAGCCAAGTGACAGGAGCCTCCTACGAGCAGTACTTC. This translates into CASSQVTGASYEQYF. The chain joins TRBV4-1 to TRBJ2-7, with D perhaps matching TRBD1 (6 bases). CDR3 length equals 15 residues. With 1 base removed from V and 0 bases from J, the gap between germline ends came to 10 bases. CDR1 MGHRA and CDR2 YSYEKL come from the germline V gene.

The rearrangement uses TRBV30 and TRBJ1-1, with D possibly being TRBD1 (5 bases). Germline lookup yields CDR1 GTSNPN and CDR2 SVGIG (reference sequence). The CDR3 covers 11 residues. The V gene lost 0 bases and the J gene lost 7 bases, with 6 bases spanning the gap. CDR3 bases: TGTGCCTGGAGTGTCAGGGTTGAAGCTTTCTTT. Its protein product is CAWSVRVEAFF.

A single count supports this clone. The rearrangement joins TRBV6-5 to TRBJ1-1, with 10 nucleotides matching TRBD1. The germline CDR1 and CDR2 sequences are MNHEY and SVGAGI. V lost 6 bases, J lost 12 bases, and 7 bases stayed unmatched. This CDR3 is 12 amino acids long. The CDR3 loop is CASRVTGGESFF. The CDR3, as DNA: TGTGCCAGCAGGGTGACAGGGGGCGAATCTTTCTTT.

This clone was counted only a few times. The genes are TRBV5-6 and TRBJ1-1; TRBD1 matches at 9 bases. V trimming: 4 bases; J trimming: 11 bases; junction bases outside the gene matches: 9. This CDR3 comprises 13 residues. Germline V CDR1 and CDR2: SGHDT, YYEEEE. The CDR3 loop reads CASSPDRGVGAFF. CDR3 coding DNA: TGTGCCAGCAGCCCGGACAGGGGAGTCGGTGCTTTCTTT.

The rearrangement links TRBV25-1 to TRBJ1-6, with D hard to call. The CDR3 totals 13 residues. Germline values: CDR1 MGHDK, CDR2 SYGVNS. V lost 7 bases, J lost 7 bases, and 11 bases lay in between. The CDR3 DNA reads TGTGCCAGCAATGACAAACTCAATTCACCCCTCCACTTT. This encodes CASNDKLNSPLHF.

This clone was counted once. The chain joins TRBV5-1 to TRBJ1-5; 9 bases fit TRBD1. This CDR3 is 16 amino acids long. The V gene's germline CDR1 is SGHRS and CDR2 YFSETQ. The ends lost 0 bases at V and 1 base at J; junction bases unmatched: 2. CDR3 loop: CASSLGDRESNQPQHF. For the CDR3, the DNA is TGCGCCAGCAGCTTGGGGGACAGGGAAAGCAATCAGCCCCAGCATTTT.

This chain joins TRBV3-1 (or the pseudogene TRBV3-2) and TRBJ2-2; 11 nucleotides align to TRBD1. The CDR3 has 19 residues. Germline lookup yields CDR1 LGHDT and CDR2 YNNKEL (reference sequence). V lost 5 bases and J lost 0; bases outside the gene matches: 11. CDR3 sequence: CASSSWGDRGDANTGELFF. The CDR3 DNA follows: TGTGCCAGCAGCTCCTGGGGGGACAGGGGGGATGCGAACACCGGGGAGCTGTTTTTT.

The chain recombines TRBV11-1 with TRBJ1-1; tentatively, D is TRBD1 (6 bases). Germline V gives CDR1 SGHAT, CDR2 FQDESV (reference sequence). CDR3 size: 15 residues. V was shortened by 3 bases and J by 3 bases, with 14 bases between the two germline ends. CDR3 region: CASSFPGGADTEAFF. The CDR3 DNA follows: TGTGCCAGCAGCTTTCCGGGGGGCGCGGACACTGAAGCTTTCTTT.